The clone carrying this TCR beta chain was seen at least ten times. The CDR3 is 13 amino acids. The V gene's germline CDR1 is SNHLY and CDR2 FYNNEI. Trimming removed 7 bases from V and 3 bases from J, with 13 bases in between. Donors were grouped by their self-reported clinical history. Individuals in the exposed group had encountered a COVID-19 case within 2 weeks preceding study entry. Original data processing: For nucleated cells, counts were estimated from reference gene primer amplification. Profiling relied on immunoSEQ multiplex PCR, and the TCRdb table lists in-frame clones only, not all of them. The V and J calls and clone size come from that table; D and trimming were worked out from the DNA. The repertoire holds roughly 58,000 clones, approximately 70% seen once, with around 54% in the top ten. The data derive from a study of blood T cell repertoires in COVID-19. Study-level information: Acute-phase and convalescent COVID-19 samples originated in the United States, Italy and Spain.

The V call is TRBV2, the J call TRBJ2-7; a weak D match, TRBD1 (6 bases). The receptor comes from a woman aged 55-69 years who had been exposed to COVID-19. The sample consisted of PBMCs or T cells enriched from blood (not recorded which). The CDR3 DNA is TGTGCCAGCATGTCTGGGGACATCTACGAGCAGTACTTC. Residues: CASMSGDIYEQYF.